The present T cell receptor (beta chain) was sequenced within a study of cytomegalovirus exposure and HLA in healthy donors. On this clone: Its antigen is not identified.

This CDR3 is 14 amino acids long. Losses at the gene ends were 4 bases for V and 4 bases for J; bases not matched to a gene: 6. In germline, CDR1 is SGHRS, CDR2 YFSETQ. Study observations and caveats: The authors confirmed in vitro that a few CMV-associated chains were specific for CMV antigens.

Libraries were prepared by immunoSEQ multiplex PCR; TCRdb keeps only in-frame clonotypes and omits some of them. The sample lists 120,000 or so clones, about 90% occurring once. These donors were members of the approximately 110-subject validation cohort, a group separate from the roughly 670-subject first cohort. This clonotype was obtained from a man between 25 and 39 years old in good health and CMV-seronegative. Specimen: PBMCs. This chain uses TRBV5-1 with TRBJ1-2; 8 bases align to TRBD1. This chain's CDR3 is CASSPGQGGYGYTF. The DNA for the CDR3 is TGCGCCAGCAGCCCCGGACAGGGTGGCTATGGCTACACCTTC.